This T cell receptor (beta chain) derives from a study of esophageal squamous cell carcinoma under preoperative chemotherapy. Regarding the study as a whole: Tumor-infiltrating lymphocytes showed no significant post-chemotherapy TCR diversity increase, unlike peripheral T cells. Abundant clones tended to shrink rather than expand after paclitaxel-nedaplatin. Peripheral T cells migrating into the tumor appeared to partly supply post-treatment tumor-infiltrating lymphocytes.

Sample time point: before preoperative PTX-NDP chemotherapy. MiXCR was run by TCRdb on the PCR reads, yielding one entry per CDR3 protein. The sample includes just over 30,000 distinct CDR3 sequences, roughly half of them seen just once. This clonotype was counted many times. Its antigen is not identified. Because the CDR3's place on the DNA is in doubt, the DNA is left out and the CDR3 is given as listed by TCRdb. This TCR was sampled from a human donor with esophageal squamous cell carcinoma. The donor label of this sample is uncertain. Sampling was conducted from a patient given preoperative chemotherapy.

This CDR3 is CISVSEASWNRGGSIRDEQYF. The rearrangement joins TRBV7-5 to TRBJ2-5; the table's D call, TRBD1, was not checked against the DNA. TRBV7-5 is reported as a pseudogene. The CDR3 has 21 residues if both end residues are counted.